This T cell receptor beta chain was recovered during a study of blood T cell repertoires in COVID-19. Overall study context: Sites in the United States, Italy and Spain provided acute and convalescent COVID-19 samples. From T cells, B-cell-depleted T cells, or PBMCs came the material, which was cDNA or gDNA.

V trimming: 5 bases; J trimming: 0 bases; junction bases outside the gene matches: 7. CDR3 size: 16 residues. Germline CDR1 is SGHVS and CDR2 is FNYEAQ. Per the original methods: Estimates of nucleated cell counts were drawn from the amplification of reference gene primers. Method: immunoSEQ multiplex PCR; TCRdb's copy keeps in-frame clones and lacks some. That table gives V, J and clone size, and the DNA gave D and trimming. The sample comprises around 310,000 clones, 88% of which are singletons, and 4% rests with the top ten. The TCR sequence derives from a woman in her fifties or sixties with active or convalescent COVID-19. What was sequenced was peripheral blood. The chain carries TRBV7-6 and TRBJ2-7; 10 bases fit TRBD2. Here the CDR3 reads CASSPGLADRSYEQYF. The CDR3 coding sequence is TGTGCCAGCAGCCCCGGACTAGCGGATCGCTCCTACGAGCAGTACTTC. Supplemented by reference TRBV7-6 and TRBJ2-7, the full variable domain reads GAGVSQSPRYKVTKRGQDVALRCDPISGHVSLYWYRQALGQGPEFLTYFNYEAQQDKSGLPNDRFSAERPEGSISTLTIQRTEQRDSAMYRCASSPGLADRSYEQYFGPGTRLTVT.